Following are 13 T cell receptor beta chains from one sample sequenced in a study of cytomegalovirus exposure and HLA in healthy donors. With 60 Vbeta and 13 Jbeta primers, the PCR was carried out. Assay used: immunoSEQ multiplex PCR; TCRdb lists only in-frame clones, some missing. The profile covers around 75,000 clones, with roughly 76% appearing a single time and over 2.5% taken by the ten largest. Sequenced material: PBMCs. These receptors were obtained from a man between 18 and 35 years old in good health and CMV-seronegative.

In nucleotides, the CDR3 is TGTGCCAGCAGCGTAACTCGGGGACTTCTCCAAGAGACCCAGTACTTC. This sequence encodes CASSVTRGLLQETQYF. The V call is TRBV7-8, the J call TRBJ2-5, with D perhaps TRBD2 (6 bases). From germline, CDR1 is SGHVS and CDR2 FQNEAQ. The CDR3 loop spans 16 amino acids. V lost 5 bases and J 1 base, leaving 17 bases between the germline ends. Combining the CDR3 with reference TRBV7-8 and TRBJ2-5 gives the whole variable domain GAGVSQSPRYKVAKRGQDVALRCDPISGHVSLFWYQQALGQGPEFLTYFQNEAQLDKSGLPSDRFFAERPEGSVSTLKIQRTQQEDSAVYLCASSVTRGLLQETQYFGPGTRLLVL.

The chain combines TRBV9 with TRBJ1-3; D perhaps matches TRBD1 (5 bases). This CDR3 region has 15 residues. CDR1 is SGDLS and CDR2 is YYNGEE in the germline V gene. The V gene lost 0 bases and the J gene lost 8 bases, with 15 bases spanning the gap. The CDR3 protein is CASSVGRTLGDTIYF. The CDR3 DNA sequence: TGTGCCAGCAGCGTAGGACGAACCCTAGGGGACACCATATATTTT.

This clone was detected only once. The chain uses TRBV10-3 and TRBJ2-5; maybe TRBD2 (5 bases). Looked up from germline, CDR1 is ENHRY and CDR2 is SYGVKD. The V gene lost 3 bases and the J gene lost 2 bases, with 13 bases spanning the gap. The CDR3 runs to 15 residues. CDR3 in amino acids: CAISDSARAQETQYF. The CDR3 coding sequence is TGTGCCATCAGTGACTCAGCGAGGGCACAAGAGACCCAGTACTTC.

This chain links TRBV2 with TRBJ2-1, with 10 bases matching TRBD1. Germline CDR1 and CDR2: SNHLY and FYNNEI. V was pared by 6 bases and J by 9 bases, with 11 bases of the junction left unmatched. This CDR3 is 15 amino acids long. The CDR3 sequence: CASRAGTGALSEQFF. The CDR3 DNA reads as TGTGCCAGCAGGGCCGGGACAGGGGCTTTAAGTGAGCAGTTCTTC.

The chain carries TRBV6-5 and TRBJ2-2, with TRBD1 as a possible D gene (6 bases). Germline-derived CDR1 and CDR2 are MNHEY and SVGAGI. The length of the CDR3 is 15 residues. Deletions cut 7 bases from V and 1 base from J, with 13 bases between. DNA for the CDR3: TGTGCCAGCACTCCTACAGGGAGGAACACCGGGGAGCTGTTTTTT. Protein: CASTPTGRNTGELFF.

The chain has TRBV6-5 and TRBJ1-2, with 10 bases lining up with TRBD1. The CDR3 is 15 residues long. V lost 0 bases to trimming and J lost 7 bases; unmatched junction nucleotides: 5. Germline V lookup: CDR1 MNHEY, CDR2 SVGAGI. The CDR3 DNA is TGTGCCAGCAGTTACTCGACAGGGGGCGAACTTGGCTACACCTTC. Protein sequence: CASSYSTGGELGYTF.

This clone was detected only a few times. The genes are TRBV5-4 and TRBJ2-1; 10 nucleotides match TRBD2. V dropped 0 bases and J dropped 8; count of bases not matched to a gene: 8. Germline V gene lookup returns CDR1 SGHNT and CDR2 YYREEE (reference sequence). The CDR3 consists of 16 residues. CDR3 bases: TGTGCCAGCAGCTTGGCCGGGCTAGCGGGGGTAGATGAGCAGTTCTTC. Protein: CASSLAGLAGVDEQFF.

This clone was seen only a few times. This chain joins TRBV28 and TRBJ1-2; tentative D call: TRBD1 (6 bases). CDR1 is MDHEN and CDR2 is SYDVKM in the germline V gene. Deletions cut 2 bases from V and 3 bases from J, with 13 bases between. The CDR3 has 15 residues. The chain's CDR3 is CASSLGHRADYGYTF. The DNA of the CDR3 is TGTGCCAGCAGTTTAGGCCACAGGGCTGACTATGGCTACACCTTC.

J is TRBJ1-5 and V is TRBV6-1, with a possible D match to TRBD1 (6 bases). This CDR3 has 14 residues. Germline CDR1 MNHNS, CDR2 SASEGT. V lost 6 bases and J 0 bases, leaving 9 bases between the germline ends. The CDR3 is CASRRTDSNQPQHF. CDR3 in DNA: TGTGCCAGCAGGCGGACAGATAGCAATCAGCCCCAGCATTTT.

V usage is TRBV4-3 and J usage is TRBJ1-1; TRBD1 matches 8 bases. Trimming at V came to 1 base and at J to 7 bases, leaving 11 bases not matched to a gene. CDR3 length: 16 amino acids. CDR1 and CDR2 from the germline V gene are LGHNA and YSLEER. This CDR3 reads CASSQVRLGTGHEAFF. The DNA for the CDR3 is TGCGCCAGCAGCCAAGTCCGATTGGGGACAGGCCATGAAGCTTTCTTT.

Notes on this clone: This sample also contains other DNA sequences that code for the same CDR3. The chain is built from TRBV9 and TRBJ1-2; D perhaps matches TRBD1 (6 bases). V was trimmed by 2 bases and J by 8 bases, leaving 19 bases between them. CDR1 SGDLS and CDR2 YYNGEE come from the germline V gene. This CDR3 has 15 amino acids. DNA for the CDR3: TGTGCCAGCAGCGTGGAGGACAGCCGCTTAGGGGGCTACACCTTC. Its protein product is CASSVEDSRLGGYTF.

This sequence joins TRBV6-1 and TRBJ1-6; D possibly corresponds to TRBD1 (5 bases). The CDR3 length is 14 residues. The V end was cut by 8 bases, the J end by 1 base, with 9 bases between. The germline gives CDR1 MNHNS, CDR2 SASEGT. CDR3 loop: CASGAGSYNSPLHF. The CDR3 bases are TGTGCCAGCGGGGCGGGGTCCTATAATTCACCCCTCCACTTT.

The chain couples TRBV5-5 to TRBJ1-5; maybe TRBD1 (5 bases). V was shortened by 0 bases and J by 6 bases, with 10 bases between the two germline ends. This CDR3 region has 14 residues. Germline loops: CDR1 SGHKS, CDR2 YYEKEE (reference sequence). The CDR3 bases are TGTGCCAGCAGCTTGGGGCAGGGAAGTCAGCCCCAGCATTTT. This sequence encodes CASSLGQGSQPQHF.